The clone carrying this TCR beta chain was counted many times. The antigen remains unidentified. The source of the sample is a study of T cell repertoires in cytomegalovirus infection. Whole-study context: Epitope selection comprised recently identified HLA-C-restricted CMV epitopes and well-studied HLA-B-restricted CMV epitopes. The public TCR beta signatures pointed to both CMV infection and matching HLA type.

TCRdb re-derived calls from the reads in MiXCR, one entry per CDR3 protein. Of 680,000 or so distinct CDR3 sequences in the sample, roughly 33% were seen once. The V end was cut by 1 base, the J end by 10 bases, with 17 bases between. The CDR3 totals 16 residues. CDR1 and CDR2 from the germline V gene are SGHVS and FNYEAQ. Study-wide results and limits: It was HLA-C-restricted CMV-specific TCR beta clonotypes that dominated the response ex vivo. Accumulated public TCR beta family frequency recognized individuals carrying CMV together with the relevant HLA.

Sequencing used cultured PBMCs, obtained from culture after CMV antigen stimulation. The clonotype comes from a human donor in good health (CMV status not recorded). Some clones in this sample may be carry-over from other donors' samples. This chain joins TRBV7-6 and TRBJ1-6; tentatively, D is TRBD1 (5 bases). The CDR3 nucleotides read TGTGCCAGCAGCTTAGGACAGTTGGGTTTTGGGTCACCCCTCCACTTT. Residues: CASSLGQLGFGSPLHF.